The rows below give T cell receptor beta chains drawn from one sample of a study of blood T cell repertoires in COVID-19. Using immunoSEQ multiplex PCR, the repertoire was profiled, and TCRdb retains in-frame clones only, with some absent. Found here are more than 350,000 clones, 87% of them singletons; the top ten hold 10%. Sequencing was carried out using PBMCs or T cells enriched from blood (not recorded which). These receptor sequences come from a woman aged 50 to 60 who had recovered from COVID-19. CDR3s include the opening cysteine and the closing phenylalanine or tryptophan. The D gene is left open where the match is weak. The size field is filled for only some rows; it gives once, few, many or a size class.

abundance,v_gene,j_gene,d_gene,CDR3aa,CDR3nt
-,TRBV6-5,TRBJ1-4,-,CATWRQAGEKLFF,TGTGCCACGTGGAGGCAGGCAGGTGAAAAACTGTTTTTT
-,TRBV4-1,TRBJ1-2,-,CASSQEGWTANYGYTF,TGCGCCAGCAGCCAAGAAGGATGGACAGCTAACTATGGCTACACCTTC
few,TRBV28,TRBJ1-2,-,CASSLLRGGGYTF,TGTGCCAGCAGTTTACTGCGGGGAGGTGGCTACACCTTC
once,TRBV5-1,TRBJ2-1,TRBD2,CASSLASGGADEQFF,TGCGCCAGCAGCTTGGCTAGCGGGGGGGCCGATGAGCAGTTCTTC
-,TRBV25-1,TRBJ1-1,-,CASSEKGETGEAFF,TGTGCCAGCAGTGAAAAGGGGGAGACCGGTGAAGCTTTCTTT
-,TRBV5-1,TRBJ1-1,TRBD1,CASRQGRNTEAFF,TGCGCCAGCCGACAGGGGAGGAACACTGAAGCTTTCTTT
-,TRBV9,TRBJ1-1,-,CASSAATEAFF,TGTGCCAGCAGCGCCGCGACTGAAGCTTTCTTT
-,TRBV4-2,TRBJ2-7,TRBD2,CASSQDIVGGSSYEQYF,TGTGCCAGCAGCCAAGATATTGTGGGGGGGAGCTCCTACGAGCAGTACTTC
-,TRBV30,TRBJ1-2,TRBD1,CAWSVLGTGNTF,TGTGCCTGGAGTGTACTTGGGACAGGGAACACCTTC
-,TRBV27,TRBJ2-2,-,CASSLAGAPTGELFF,TGTGCCAGCAGTTTAGCGGGGGCTCCCACCGGGGAGCTGTTTTTT